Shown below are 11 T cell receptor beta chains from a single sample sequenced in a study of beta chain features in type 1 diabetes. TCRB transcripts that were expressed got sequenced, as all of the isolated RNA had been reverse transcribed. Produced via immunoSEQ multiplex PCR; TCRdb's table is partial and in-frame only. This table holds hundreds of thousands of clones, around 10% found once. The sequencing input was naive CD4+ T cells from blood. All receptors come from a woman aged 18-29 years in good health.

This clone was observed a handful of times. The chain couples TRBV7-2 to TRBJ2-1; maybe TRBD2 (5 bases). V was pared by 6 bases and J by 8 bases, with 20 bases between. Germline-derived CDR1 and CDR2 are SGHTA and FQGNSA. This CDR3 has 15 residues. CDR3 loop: CASRADGGPIYEQFF. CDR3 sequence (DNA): TGTGCCAGCAGAGCGGACGGAGGACCTATATATGAGCAGTTCTTC.

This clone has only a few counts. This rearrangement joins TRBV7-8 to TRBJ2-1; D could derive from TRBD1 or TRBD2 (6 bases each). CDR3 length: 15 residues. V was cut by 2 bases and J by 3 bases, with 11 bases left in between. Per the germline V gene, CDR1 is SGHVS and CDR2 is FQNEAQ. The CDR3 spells CASSLREGGYNEQFF. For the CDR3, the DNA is TGTGCCAGCAGCTTACGCGAGGGGGGCTACAATGAGCAGTTCTTC.

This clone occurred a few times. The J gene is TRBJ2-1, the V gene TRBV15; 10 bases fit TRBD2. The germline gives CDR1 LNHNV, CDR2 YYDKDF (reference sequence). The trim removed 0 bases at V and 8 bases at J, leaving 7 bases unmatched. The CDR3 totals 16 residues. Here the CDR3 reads CATSRDLASGSYEQFF. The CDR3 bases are TGTGCCACCAGCAGAGATCTGGCTAGCGGGAGCTATGAGCAGTTCTTC.

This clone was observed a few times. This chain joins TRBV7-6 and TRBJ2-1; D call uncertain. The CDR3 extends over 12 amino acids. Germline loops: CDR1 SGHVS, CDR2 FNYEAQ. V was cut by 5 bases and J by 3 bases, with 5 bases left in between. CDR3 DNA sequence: TGTGCCAGCAGCCAGAACTACAATGAGCAGTTCTTC. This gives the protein CASSQNYNEQFF.

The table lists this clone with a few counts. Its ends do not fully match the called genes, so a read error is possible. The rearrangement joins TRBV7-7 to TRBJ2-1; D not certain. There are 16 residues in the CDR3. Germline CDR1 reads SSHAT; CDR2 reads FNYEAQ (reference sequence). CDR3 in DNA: TGTGCTAGCAGCTTAGGACCGAACATAGTCACGGGTGAGCAGTTCTTC. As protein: CASSLGPNIVTGEQFF.

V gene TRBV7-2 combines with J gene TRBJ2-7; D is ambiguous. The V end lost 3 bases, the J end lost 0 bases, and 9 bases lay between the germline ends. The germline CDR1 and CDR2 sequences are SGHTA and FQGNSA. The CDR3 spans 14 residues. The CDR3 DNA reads TGTGCCAGCAGCTTGGAACTTAACTCCTACGAGCAGTACTTC. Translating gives CASSLELNSYEQYF.

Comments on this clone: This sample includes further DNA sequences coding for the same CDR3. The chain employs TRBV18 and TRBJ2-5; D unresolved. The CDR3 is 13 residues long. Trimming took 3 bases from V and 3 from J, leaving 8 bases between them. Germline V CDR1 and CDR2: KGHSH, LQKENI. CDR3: CASSPPVKETQYF. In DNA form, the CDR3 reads TGTGCCAGCTCACCCCCTGTGAAAGAGACCCAGTACTTC.

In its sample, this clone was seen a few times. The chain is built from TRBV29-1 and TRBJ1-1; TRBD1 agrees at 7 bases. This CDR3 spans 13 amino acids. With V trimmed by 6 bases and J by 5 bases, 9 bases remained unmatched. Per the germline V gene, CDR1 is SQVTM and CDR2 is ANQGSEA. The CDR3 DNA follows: TGCAGCGTGAGACAGGGCGGTGAAACTGAAGCTTTCTTT. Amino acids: CSVRQGGETEAFF.

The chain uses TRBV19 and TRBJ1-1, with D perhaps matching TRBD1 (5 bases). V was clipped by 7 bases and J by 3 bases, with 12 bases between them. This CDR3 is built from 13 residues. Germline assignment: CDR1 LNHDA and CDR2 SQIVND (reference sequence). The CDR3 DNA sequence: TGTGCCAGTATCGGACACCCAGACACTGAAGCTTTCTTT. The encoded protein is CASIGHPDTEAFF.

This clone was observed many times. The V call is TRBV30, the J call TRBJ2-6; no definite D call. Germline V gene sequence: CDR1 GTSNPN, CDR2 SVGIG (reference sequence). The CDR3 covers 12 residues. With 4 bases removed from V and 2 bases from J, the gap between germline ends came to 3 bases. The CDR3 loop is CAWTAGANVLTF. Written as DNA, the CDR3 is TGTGCCTGGACAGCTGGGGCCAACGTCCTGACTTTC.

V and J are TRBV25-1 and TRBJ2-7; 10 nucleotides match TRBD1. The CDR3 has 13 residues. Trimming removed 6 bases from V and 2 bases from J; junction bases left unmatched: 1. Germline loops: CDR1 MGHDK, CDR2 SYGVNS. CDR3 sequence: CASRGTGAYEQYF. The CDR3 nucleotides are TGTGCCAGCAGGGGGACAGGGGCCTACGAGCAGTACTTC.